This T cell receptor beta chain was identified in a study of T cell repertoires in ileal Crohn's disease. Study background: At surgery, around 40% of patients smoked, with median disease duration approximately 7.3 years.

Each sample's TCRB immunosequencing used 450 to 650 nanograms of biopsy DNA. TCRdb's copy holds only in-frame clones and misses some; the assay was immunoSEQ multiplex PCR. The sample records about 17,000 clones, over 50% being singletons. CDR3 size: 15 residues. From germline, CDR1 is MNHNS and CDR2 SASEGT. The V and J ends lost 7 bases and 1 base, in that order; junction bases with no gene match: 10. Study-level results: Mucosal expansions were suggested to be mainly CD8 T cells. Compared with non-smokers, active smokers at surgery showed more clonal expansions.

This clone came up a few times. Its target is not known. The V gene is TRBV6-1, the J gene TRBJ2-7; 7 nucleotides align to TRBD1. This receptor was identified in an adult with Crohn's disease. Input material: ileal tissue. The CDR3 DNA follows: TGTGCCAGCAACTCCGCTGGGACAGCTTCCTACGAGCAGTACTTC. It yields the protein CASNSAGTASYEQYF.